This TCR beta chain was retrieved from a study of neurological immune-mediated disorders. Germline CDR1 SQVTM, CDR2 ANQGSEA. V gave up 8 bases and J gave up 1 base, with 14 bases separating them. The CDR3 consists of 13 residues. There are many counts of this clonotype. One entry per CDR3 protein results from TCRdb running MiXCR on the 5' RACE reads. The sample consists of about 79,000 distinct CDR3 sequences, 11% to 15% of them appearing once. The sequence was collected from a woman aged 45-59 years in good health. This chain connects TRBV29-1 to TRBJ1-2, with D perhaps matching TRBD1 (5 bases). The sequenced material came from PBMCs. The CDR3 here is CSTRDYNNYGYTF. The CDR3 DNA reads TGCAGCACCCGGGACTACAATAACTATGGCTACACCTTC.